A selection of T cell receptor beta chains follows, all from one sample in a study of cytomegalovirus exposure and HLA in healthy donors. The method was immunoSEQ multiplex PCR; TCRdb's version includes in-frame clones alone and lacks a portion of them. Of roughly 230,000 clones detected, roughly 91% appear once; the ten largest clones hold 1.7%. Material: PBMCs. These receptors were collected from a girl aged 2-10 years in good health and CMV-seronegative. CDR3s include the opening cysteine and the closing phenylalanine or tryptophan. A D gene is named only where the DNA matches it firmly. Rows may omit the clone size; those that give it use once, few, many or a size class.

CDR3,DNA,D,size,V,J
CSVERGSSYEQYF,TGCAGCGTTGAACGCGGGAGCTCCTACGAGCAGTACTTC,TRBD2,.,TRBV29-1,TRBJ2-7
CASSLGDLEQYF,TGTGCCAGCAGCTTAGGGGACTTAGAACAGTACTTC,.,once,TRBV7-2,TRBJ2-7
CASSDTGSILDTQYF,TGTGCCAGCTCTGATACGGGGTCAATATTGGATACGCAGTATTTT,.,.,TRBV19,TRBJ2-3
CASSQSGTAENIQYF,TGTGCCAGCAGCCAATCCGGGACAGCAGAAAACATTCAGTACTTC,TRBD1,.,TRBV4-2,TRBJ2-4
CASSWRTGAYGYTF,TGTGCCAGCAGCTGGAGGACAGGGGCCTATGGCTACACCTTC,TRBD1,.,TRBV11-2,TRBJ1-2
CASSLAGQNTEAFF,TGTGCCAGCAGCTTAGCGGGACAAAACACTGAAGCTTTCTTT,.,.,TRBV5-4,TRBJ1-1
CASSLGLDWVSQFF,TGTGCCAGCAGCTTGGGACTAGATTGGGTCTCGCAGTTCTTC,TRBD2,.,TRBV7-9,TRBJ2-1
CASSLTSGGNQPQHF,TGTGCCAGCAGCTTGACGTCAGGCGGCAATCAGCCCCAGCATTTT,.,once,TRBV5-6,TRBJ1-5
CASSPWGLTARVYTEAFF,TGTGCCAGCAGTCCCTGGGGCCTCACGGCCCGGGTCTACACTGAAGCTTTCTTT,.,.,TRBV27,TRBJ1-1
CASGEREYTIYF,TGTGCCAGTGGAGAACGTGAATACACCATATATTTT,.,.,TRBV19,TRBJ1-3
CASSYGPDTQYF,TGTGCCAGCAGTTACGGGCCAGATACGCAGTATTTT,.,.,TRBV6-5,TRBJ2-3
CASSFLLRGPLSTDTQYF,TGTGCCAGCAGCTTTTTGTTGCGGGGCCCTCTTAGCACAGATACGCAGTATTTT,.,once,TRBV7-6,TRBJ2-3
CASSFRQGPYEQYF,TGTGCCAGCAGCTTTCGACAGGGCCCCTACGAGCAGTACTTC,TRBD1,.,TRBV7-2,TRBJ2-7
CASSLGGSGASTDTQYF,TGTGCCAGCAGCTTAGGGGGTAGCGGGGCCTCCACAGATACGCAGTATTTT,TRBD2,.,TRBV13,TRBJ2-3
CASSVDRAGGRHEQYF,TGCGCCAGCAGCGTGGATCGGGCAGGGGGCAGGCACGAGCAGTACTTC,TRBD1,.,TRBV5-1,TRBJ2-7
CASSGGAYYGYTF,TGTGCCAGCAGTGGCGGAGCTTACTATGGCTACACCTTC,.,.,TRBV6-6,TRBJ1-2
CASSPLKRVSYEQYF,TGTGCCAGCAGTCCGTTAAAGCGTGTGTCCTACGAGCAGTACTTC,.,.,TRBV27,TRBJ2-7
CAWSVMTGWGNEQFF,TGTGCCTGGAGTGTGATGACAGGGTGGGGGAATGAGCAGTTCTTC,TRBD1,.,TRBV30,TRBJ2-1
CASSLEGRETQYF,TGTGCCAGCAGCTTAGAGGGGCGGGAGACCCAGTACTTC,.,.,TRBV7-9,TRBJ2-5
CASSPLAQGNEQFF,TGTGCCAGCAGCCCACTAGCGCAGGGCAATGAGCAGTTCTTC,TRBD2,.,TRBV7-3,TRBJ2-1
CASSGSRGYNEQFF,TGTGCCAGCAGTGGTAGTAGGGGCTACAATGAGCAGTTCTTC,.,.,TRBV2,TRBJ2-1
CATERVGQGRSPLHF,TGTGCCACCGAACGCGTGGGACAGGGTAGGTCACCCCTCCACTTT,TRBD1,.,TRBV28,TRBJ1-6
CASSLDAGGTDQPQHF,TGTGCCAGCAGCTTAGATGCGGGAGGGACGGATCAGCCCCAGCATTTT,.,.,TRBV7-9,TRBJ1-5
CASSRPGGGTEAFF,TGTGCCAGCAGTCGCCCAGGGGGTGGCACTGAAGCTTTCTTT,TRBD1,once,TRBV27,TRBJ1-1
CASSIAPGSTDTQYF,TGTGCCAGTAGTATTGCCCCGGGGAGCACAGATACGCAGTATTTT,.,.,TRBV19,TRBJ2-3
CASSFRGGGERHEQYF,TGTGCCAGCAGCTTTAGGGGCGGCGGGGAGCGCCACGAGCAGTACTTC,.,.,TRBV7-3,TRBJ2-7
CASRLGGTSYEQYF,TGTGCCAGTAGGCTCGGGGGGACCTCCTACGAGCAGTACTTC,TRBD2,.,TRBV19,TRBJ2-7
CASRQGGEGQPQHF,TGTGCCAGCAGGCAAGGCGGGGAAGGACAGCCCCAGCATTTT,.,.,TRBV28,TRBJ1-5
CASSDSSGRNTQYF,TGTGCCAGCAGTGACTCGAGCGGGAGAAACACGCAGTATTTT,TRBD2,.,TRBV6-4,TRBJ2-3
CASSGAGQETQYF,TGTGCCAGCAGCGGGGCGGGGCAAGAGACCCAGTACTTC,.,.,TRBV9,TRBJ2-5
CASSFPASVPRSDYSNQPQHF,TGTGCCAGTAGTTTCCCTGCATCGGTCCCCCGGTCCGACTATAGCAATCAGCCCCAGCATTTT,.,.,TRBV19,TRBJ1-5
CASSTQTGGPYSNQPQHF,TGTGCCAGTAGTACCCAAACAGGGGGCCCATATAGCAATCAGCCCCAGCATTTT,TRBD1,.,TRBV19,TRBJ1-5
CASSTEGTGTIEFF,TGTGCCAGCAGCACGGAGGGGACCGGGACTATAGAGTTCTTC,TRBD2,.,TRBV7-9,TRBJ2-1
CASSFWASAPNNEQFF,TGCGCCAGCAGCTTCTGGGCTAGCGCGCCCAACAATGAGCAGTTCTTC,.,once,TRBV5-1,TRBJ2-1
CASSLWDRVMLNEQFF,TGCGCCAGCAGCCTTTGGGACAGGGTGATGTTGAATGAGCAGTTCTTC,TRBD1,.,TRBV4-1,TRBJ2-1
CASNLAGGVTDTQYF,TGTGCCAGCAACCTAGCGGGGGGAGTAACAGATACGCAGTATTTT,TRBD2,.,TRBV11-2,TRBJ2-3
CASSFAGPSSYNEQFF,TGTGCCAGCAGCTTTGCAGGGCCGTCCTCCTACAATGAGCAGTTCTTC,.,.,TRBV6-4,TRBJ2-1
CASSPSRNSPSFDEQYF,TGTGCCAGCAGCCCTAGCCGGAACTCACCCTCATTTGACGAGCAGTACTTC,.,once,TRBV7-6,TRBJ2-7
CASSSRTGTSIRSSYNEQFF,TGTGCCAGCAGCTCCCGCACCGGGACTTCAATACGGAGCTCCTACAATGAGCAGTTCTTC,.,.,TRBV9,TRBJ2-1
CASSQPTRQDLSQQYF,TGTGCCAGCAGCCAACCGACACGGCAAGACCTTTCTCAGCAGTACTTC,.,.,TRBV5-6,TRBJ2-7
CASSLTMTGGSYEQYF,TGTGCCAGCAGCTTGACTATGACAGGGGGATCCTACGAGCAGTACTTC,TRBD1,once,TRBV5-4,TRBJ2-7
CASSSGQGNQPQHF,TGTGCCAGCAGCTCGGGACAGGGCAATCAGCCCCAGCATTTT,TRBD1,.,TRBV5-6,TRBJ1-5
CATNPSSYNEQFF,TGTGCCACCAATCCTAGCTCCTACAATGAGCAGTTCTTC,.,.,TRBV10-3,TRBJ2-1
CASSVRQGANGANVLTF,TGTGCCAGCAGCGTACGGCAGGGGGCGAACGGGGCCAACGTCCTGACTTTC,TRBD1,.,TRBV9,TRBJ2-6
CAIGTGLDYGYTF,TGTGCCATCGGTACGGGACTCGACTATGGCTACACCTTC,.,.,TRBV10-3,TRBJ1-2
CASSLASATSYEQYF,TGTGCCAGCAGTTTGGCTAGCGCCACCTCCTACGAGCAGTACTTC,.,.,TRBV27,TRBJ2-7
CASSNRGIAGDEQYF,TGTGCCAGCAGCAACCGGGGGATAGCGGGAGACGAGCAGTACTTC,TRBD2,.,TRBV7-9,TRBJ2-7
CSARDSGGYTF,TGCAGTGCTAGAGACTCGGGGGGCTACACCTTC,.,.,TRBV20-1,TRBJ1-2
CASSPQGRGYGYTF,TGTGCCAGTAGTCCACAGGGGCGCGGCTATGGCTACACCTTC,TRBD1,.,TRBV19,TRBJ1-2
CASSVRWGGAAAGELFF,TGTGCCAGCAGCGTACGTTGGGGGGGCGCCGCCGCCGGGGAGCTGTTTTTT,.,.,TRBV9,TRBJ2-2
CASSSGTGLKTQYF,TGTGCCAGCAGCTCCGGGACAGGCCTGAAGACCCAGTACTTC,TRBD1,.,TRBV13,TRBJ2-5
CASSDQGGWTEAFF,TGTGCCAGCAGTGACCAGGGAGGTTGGACTGAAGCTTTCTTT,.,.,TRBV6-1,TRBJ1-1
CASSVEGGASTDTQYF,TGTGCCAGCAGCGTAGAGGGGGGGGCCAGCACAGATACGCAGTATTTT,.,few,TRBV9,TRBJ2-3